The 5 T cell receptor beta chains below all came from one sample that was sequenced in a study of shared clonotypes between healthy human individuals. Some clones are missing from TCRdb's copy, which holds only in-frame ones; the method was immunoSEQ multiplex PCR. The repertoire has about 100,000 clones, almost 70% of them found once; the top ten carry approximately 53%. Sequencing input: memory CD8+ T cells sorted from blood. The subset is: CD45RO+ cells pooled with CCR7-negative TemRA cells. The receptors were gathered from a man between 25 and 39 years old in good health.

V gene TRBV2 combines with J gene TRBJ1-5, with D perhaps TRBD1 (5 bases). The germline V gene encodes CDR1 SNHLY and CDR2 FYNNEI. V lost 7 bases and J lost 4, with 14 bases in between. The CDR3 sequence is 14 residues long. CDR3 in DNA: TGTGCCAGCAATAGGGTTGGGGGAAATCAGCCCCAGCATTTT. This translates into CASNRVGGNQPQHF.

In its sample, this clone was seen a few times. The chain uses TRBV25-1 and TRBJ2-7, with D possibly being TRBD1 (5 bases). Germline CDR1 and CDR2: MGHDK and SYGVNS. The CDR3 runs to 14 residues. Trimming stripped 2 bases from V and 5 bases from J, with 13 bases between. For the CDR3, the DNA is TGTGCCAGCAGTGAAAGCAGGGATACCCACGAGCAGTACTTC. Amino acid sequence: CASSESRDTHEQYF.

V usage is TRBV29-1 and J usage is TRBJ2-7; D is undetermined. The CDR3 has 11 residues. Deletions cut 4 bases from V and 1 base from J, with 5 bases between. In germline, CDR1 is SQVTM, CDR2 ANQGSEA. The CDR3 reads CSVGISYEQYF. CDR3 DNA sequence: TGCAGCGTTGGGATATCCTACGAGCAGTACTTC.

This chain joins TRBV28 and TRBJ1-5, with TRBD1 matching over 8 bases. Trimming at V came to 7 bases and at J to 1 base, leaving 6 bases not matched to a gene. This CDR3 comprises 15 residues. Germline V gene sequence: CDR1 MDHEN, CDR2 SYDVKM. Here the CDR3 reads CASNPRTGSNQPQHF. The CDR3 DNA sequence: TGTGCCAGCAATCCAAGGACAGGGAGCAATCAGCCCCAGCATTTT.

This clone was detected a few times. The J gene is TRBJ2-3, the V gene TRBV5-4, with D hard to call. Germline V lookup: CDR1 SGHNT, CDR2 YYREEE (reference sequence). The CDR3 has 14 amino acids. Trimming shortened V by 0 bases and J by 6 bases, and 11 bases separated the two germline ends. In DNA form, the CDR3 reads TGTGCCAGCAGCTTGGCATTGGTACGCGATACGCAGTATTTT. It yields the protein CASSLALVRDTQYF. The complete variable domain, with remaining parts taken from reference TRBV5-4 and TRBJ2-3, reads ETGVTQSPTHLIKTRGQQVTLRCSSQSGHNTVSWYQQALGQGPQFIFQYYREEENGRGNFPPRFSGLQFPNYSSELNVNALELDDSALYLCASSLALVRDTQYFGPGTRLTVL.